This T cell receptor (delta chain) was documented in a study of Vδ1+ human thymocytes. The CDR3 has 19 residues. The J segment lost 0 bases and the V segment lost 1 base, leaving 9 bases of the junction unmatched. The germline CDR1 and CDR2 sequences are TSWWSYY and QGS. Findings and limits, study-wide: Bulk repertoire data may be misinterpreted because of unexpected Vdelta2 sequences. Unlike peripheral blood Vdelta1+ controls, thymic delta-chain sequences included 20% to 25% Vdelta2 and few Vdelta3. Thymic TRG and TRD repertoires appeared highly polyclonal, with Gaussian CDR3 length distributions.

Turning to this clone: Its antigen is unidentified.

Extracted RNA was reverse transcribed into cDNA. The CDR3 regions were amplified by multiplex PCR from V-gene primers to a constant-region primer. TCRdb used CATT to re-call clones from the multiplex PCR reads. The sample lists 24,000 or so delta-chain clones; less than 30% were seen once. Alphabeta T cells were depleted, then CD3+ Vdelta1+ Vdelta2- thymocytes were FACS-sorted. Source material: Vdelta1+ gamma-delta thymocytes from the thymus. Subset meaning: FACS-sorted CD3+ TCRalphabeta- TCRVdelta1+ TCRVdelta2- thymocytes. The source is a boy younger than two who had congenital heart surgery. J is TRDJ1 and V is TRDV1; 12 bases line up with TRDD3. The CDR3 nucleotides read TGTGCTCTTGGGGAACGACGGGCTGGGGGATACGTTTACACCGATAAACTCATCTTT. This encodes CALGERRAGGYVYTDKLIF.